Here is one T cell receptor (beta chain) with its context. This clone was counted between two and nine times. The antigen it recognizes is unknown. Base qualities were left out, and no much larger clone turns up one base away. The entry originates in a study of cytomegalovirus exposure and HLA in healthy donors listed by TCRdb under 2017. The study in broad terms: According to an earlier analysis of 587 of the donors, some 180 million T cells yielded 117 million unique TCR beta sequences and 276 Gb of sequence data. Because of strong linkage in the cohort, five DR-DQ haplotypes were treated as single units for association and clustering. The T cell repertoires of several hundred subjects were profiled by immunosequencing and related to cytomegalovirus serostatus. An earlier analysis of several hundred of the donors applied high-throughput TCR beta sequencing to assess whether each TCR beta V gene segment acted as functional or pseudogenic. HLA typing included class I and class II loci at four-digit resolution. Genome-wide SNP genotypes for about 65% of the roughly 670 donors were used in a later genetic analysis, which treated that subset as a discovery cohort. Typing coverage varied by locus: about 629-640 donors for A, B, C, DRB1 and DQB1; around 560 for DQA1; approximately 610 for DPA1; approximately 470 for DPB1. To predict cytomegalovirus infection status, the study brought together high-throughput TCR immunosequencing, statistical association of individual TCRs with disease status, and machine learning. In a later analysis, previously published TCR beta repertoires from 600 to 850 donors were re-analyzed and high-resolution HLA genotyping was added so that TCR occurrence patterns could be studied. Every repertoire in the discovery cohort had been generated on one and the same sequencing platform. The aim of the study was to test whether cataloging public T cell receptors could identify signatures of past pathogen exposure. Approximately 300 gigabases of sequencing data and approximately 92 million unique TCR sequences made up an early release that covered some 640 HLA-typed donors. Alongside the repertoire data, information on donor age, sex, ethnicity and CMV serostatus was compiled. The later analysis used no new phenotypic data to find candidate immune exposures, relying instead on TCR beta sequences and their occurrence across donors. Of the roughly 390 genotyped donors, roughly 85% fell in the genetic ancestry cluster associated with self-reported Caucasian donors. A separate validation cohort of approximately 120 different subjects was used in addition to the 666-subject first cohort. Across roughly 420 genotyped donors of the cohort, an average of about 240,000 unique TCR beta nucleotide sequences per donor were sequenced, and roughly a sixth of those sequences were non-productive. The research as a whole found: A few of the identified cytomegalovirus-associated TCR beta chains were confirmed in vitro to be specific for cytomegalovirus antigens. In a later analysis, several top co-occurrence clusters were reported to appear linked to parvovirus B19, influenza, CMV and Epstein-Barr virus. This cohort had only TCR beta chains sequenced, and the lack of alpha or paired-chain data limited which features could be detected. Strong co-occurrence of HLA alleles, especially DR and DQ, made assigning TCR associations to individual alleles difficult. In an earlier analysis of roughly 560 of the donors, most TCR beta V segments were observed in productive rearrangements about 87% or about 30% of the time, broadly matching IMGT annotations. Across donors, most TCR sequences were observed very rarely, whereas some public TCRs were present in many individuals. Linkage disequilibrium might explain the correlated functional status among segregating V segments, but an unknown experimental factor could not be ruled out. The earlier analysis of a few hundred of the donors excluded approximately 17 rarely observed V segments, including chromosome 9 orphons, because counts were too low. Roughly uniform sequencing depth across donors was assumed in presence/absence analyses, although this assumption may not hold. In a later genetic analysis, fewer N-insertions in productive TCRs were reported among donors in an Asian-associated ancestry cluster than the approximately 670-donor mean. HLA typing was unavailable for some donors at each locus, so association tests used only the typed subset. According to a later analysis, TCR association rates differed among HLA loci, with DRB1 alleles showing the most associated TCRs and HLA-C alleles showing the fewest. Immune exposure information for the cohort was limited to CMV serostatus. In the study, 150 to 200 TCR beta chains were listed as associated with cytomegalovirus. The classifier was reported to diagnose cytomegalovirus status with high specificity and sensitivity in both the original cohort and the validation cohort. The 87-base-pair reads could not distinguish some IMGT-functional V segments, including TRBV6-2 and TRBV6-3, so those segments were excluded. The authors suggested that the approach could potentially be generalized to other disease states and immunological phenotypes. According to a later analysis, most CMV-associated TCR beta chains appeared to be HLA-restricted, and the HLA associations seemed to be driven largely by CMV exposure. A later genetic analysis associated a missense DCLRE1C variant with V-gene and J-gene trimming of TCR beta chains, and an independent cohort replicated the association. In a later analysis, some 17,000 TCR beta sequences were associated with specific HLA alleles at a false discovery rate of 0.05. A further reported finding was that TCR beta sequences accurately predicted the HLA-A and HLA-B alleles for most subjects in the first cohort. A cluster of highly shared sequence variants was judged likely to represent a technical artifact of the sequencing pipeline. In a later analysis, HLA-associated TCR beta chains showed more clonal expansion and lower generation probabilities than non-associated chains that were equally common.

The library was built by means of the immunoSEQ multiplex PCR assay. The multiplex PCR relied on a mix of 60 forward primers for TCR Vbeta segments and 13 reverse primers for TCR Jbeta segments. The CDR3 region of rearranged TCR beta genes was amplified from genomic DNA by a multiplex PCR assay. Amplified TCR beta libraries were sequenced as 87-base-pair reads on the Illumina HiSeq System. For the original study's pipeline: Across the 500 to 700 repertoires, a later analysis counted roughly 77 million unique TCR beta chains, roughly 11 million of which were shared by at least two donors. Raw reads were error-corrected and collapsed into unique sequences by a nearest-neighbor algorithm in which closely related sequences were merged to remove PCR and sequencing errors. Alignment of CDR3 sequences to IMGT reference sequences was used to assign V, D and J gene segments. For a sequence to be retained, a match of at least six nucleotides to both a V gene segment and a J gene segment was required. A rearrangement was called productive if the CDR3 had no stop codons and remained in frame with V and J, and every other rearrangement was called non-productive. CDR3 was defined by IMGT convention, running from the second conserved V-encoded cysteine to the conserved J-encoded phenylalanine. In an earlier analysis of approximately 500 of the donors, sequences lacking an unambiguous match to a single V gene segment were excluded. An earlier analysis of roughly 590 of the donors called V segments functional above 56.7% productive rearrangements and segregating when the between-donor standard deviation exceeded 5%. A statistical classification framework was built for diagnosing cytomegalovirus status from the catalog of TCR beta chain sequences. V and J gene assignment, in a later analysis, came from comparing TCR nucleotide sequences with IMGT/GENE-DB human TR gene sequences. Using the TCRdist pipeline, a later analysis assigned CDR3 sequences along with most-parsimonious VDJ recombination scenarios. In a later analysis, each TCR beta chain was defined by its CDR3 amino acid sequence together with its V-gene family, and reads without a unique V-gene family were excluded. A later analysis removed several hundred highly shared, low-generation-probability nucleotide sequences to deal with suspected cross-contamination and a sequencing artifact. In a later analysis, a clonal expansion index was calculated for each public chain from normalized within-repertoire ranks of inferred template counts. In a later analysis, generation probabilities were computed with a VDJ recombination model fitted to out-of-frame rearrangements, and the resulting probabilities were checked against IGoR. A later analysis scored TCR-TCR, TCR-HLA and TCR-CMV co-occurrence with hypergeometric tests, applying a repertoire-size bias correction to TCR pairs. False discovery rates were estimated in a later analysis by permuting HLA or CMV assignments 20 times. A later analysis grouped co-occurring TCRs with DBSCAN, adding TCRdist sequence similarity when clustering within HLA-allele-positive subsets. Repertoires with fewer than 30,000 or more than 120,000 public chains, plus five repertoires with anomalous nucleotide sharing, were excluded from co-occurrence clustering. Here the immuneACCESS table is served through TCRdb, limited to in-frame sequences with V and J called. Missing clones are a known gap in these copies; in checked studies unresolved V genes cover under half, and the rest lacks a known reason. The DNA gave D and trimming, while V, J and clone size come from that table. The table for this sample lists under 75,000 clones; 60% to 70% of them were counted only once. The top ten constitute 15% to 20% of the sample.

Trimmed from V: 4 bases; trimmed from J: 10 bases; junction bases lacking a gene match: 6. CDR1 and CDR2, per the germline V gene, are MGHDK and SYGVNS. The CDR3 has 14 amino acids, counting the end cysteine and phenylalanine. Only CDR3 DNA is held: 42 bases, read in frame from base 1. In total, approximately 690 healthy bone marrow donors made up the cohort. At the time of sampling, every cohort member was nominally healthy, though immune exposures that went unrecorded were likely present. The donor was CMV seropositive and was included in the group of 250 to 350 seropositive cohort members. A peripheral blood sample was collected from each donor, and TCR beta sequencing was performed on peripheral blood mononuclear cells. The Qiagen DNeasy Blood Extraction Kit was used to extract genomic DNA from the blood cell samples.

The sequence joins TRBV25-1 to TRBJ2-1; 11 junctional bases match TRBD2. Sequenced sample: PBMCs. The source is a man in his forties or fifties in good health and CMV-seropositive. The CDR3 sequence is CASSGVVAGGEQFF. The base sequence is TGTGCCAGCAGTGGGGTGGTAGCGGGAGGGGAGCAGTTCTTC.